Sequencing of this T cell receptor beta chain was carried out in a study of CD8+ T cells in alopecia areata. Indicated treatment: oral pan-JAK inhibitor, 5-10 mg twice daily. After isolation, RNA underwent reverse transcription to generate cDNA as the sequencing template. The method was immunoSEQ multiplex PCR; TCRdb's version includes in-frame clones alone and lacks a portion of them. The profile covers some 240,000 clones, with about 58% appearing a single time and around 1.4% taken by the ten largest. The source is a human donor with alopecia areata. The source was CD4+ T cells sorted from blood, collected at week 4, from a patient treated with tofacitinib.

The CDR3 DNA follows: TGTGCCAGCAGCTTTACGGGACAGAGTTTGTCCTACGAGCAGTACTTC. Its translation: CASSFTGQSLSYEQYF. V is TRBV7-2 and J is TRBJ2-7; 7 bases map to TRBD1. Trimming at V came to 3 bases and at J to 1 base, leaving 9 bases not matched to a gene. The CDR3 sequence is 16 residues long. In germline, CDR1 is SGHTA, CDR2 FQGNSA.